One sample yielded the 4 T cell receptor beta chains listed below, sequenced in a study of CD8 T cells in ankylosing spondylitis. TCRdb fed the 5' RACE reads into MiXCR, producing one record per CDR3 protein. The repertoire has tens of thousands of distinct CDR3 sequences, roughly 7.9% of them found once; the top ten carry 30%. Sequencing input: blood. These receptors all come from a male donor with ankylosing spondylitis or in good health (not recorded which).

This clonotype was found many times. V gene TRBV12-3 or TRBV12-4 combines with J gene TRBJ2-5; D unresolved. This CDR3 has 11 residues. The germline V and J ends were trimmed by 5 bases and 1 base, with 2 bases remaining between them. The CDR3 sequence is CASSRQETQYF. The CDR3 region has the DNA TGTGCCAGCAGTCGCCAAGAGACCCAGTACTTC.

This clonotype appeared many times. The V and J genes are TRBV24-1 and TRBJ1-5; D perhaps matches TRBD1 (6 bases). The germline CDR1 and CDR2 sequences are KGHDR and SFDVKD. V was pared by 9 bases and J by 9 bases, with 23 bases between. The CDR3 is made up of 15 amino acids. CDR3 protein: CATGEAGSGERPQHF. The CDR3 nucleotides are TGTGCCACCGGAGAGGCGGGGTCAGGGGAACGGCCCCAGCATTTT.

The sample holds many counts of this clonotype. The chain joins TRBV7-9 to TRBJ2-5, with D perhaps TRBD1 (5 bases). This CDR3 is 13 amino acids long. V shed 5 bases and J shed 5 bases, with 12 bases lying between them. Germline CDR1 is SEHNR and CDR2 is FQNEAQ (reference sequence). Here the CDR3 DNA reads TGTGCCAGCAGCAGGGGCGTCGGGGAGACCCAGTACTTC. It yields the protein CASSRGVGETQYF. The entire variable domain, with the rest obtained from reference TRBV7-9 and TRBJ2-5, is as follows: DTGVSQNPRHKITKRGQNVTFRCDPISEHNRLYWYRQTLGQGPEFLTYFQNEAQLEKSRLLSDRFSAERPKGSFSTLEIQRTEQGDSAMYLCASSRGVGETQYFGPGTRLLVL.

The V and J genes are TRBV10-3 and TRBJ2-1; 11 nucleotides agree with TRBD2. Germline CDR1 ENHRY, CDR2 SYGVKD. With V trimmed by 6 bases and J by 4 bases, 8 bases remained unmatched. The CDR3 is 16 amino acids. CDR3 loop: CAIRGSGGASYNEQFF. The CDR3 DNA reads TGTGCCATCAGGGGTAGCGGGGGGGCGTCTTACAATGAGCAGTTCTTC.